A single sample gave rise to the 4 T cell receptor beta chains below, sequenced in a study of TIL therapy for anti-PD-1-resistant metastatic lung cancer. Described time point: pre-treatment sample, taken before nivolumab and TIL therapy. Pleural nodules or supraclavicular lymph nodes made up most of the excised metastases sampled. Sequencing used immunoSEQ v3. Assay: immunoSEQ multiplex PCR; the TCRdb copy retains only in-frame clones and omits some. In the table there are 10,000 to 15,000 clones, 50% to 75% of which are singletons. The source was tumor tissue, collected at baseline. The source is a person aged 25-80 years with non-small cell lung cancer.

In DNA, the CDR3 is TGTGCCAGCAGCTCCACCCCGACAGGGCGGAACACTGAAGCTTTCTTT. This gives the protein CASSSTPTGRNTEAFF. The chain uses TRBV27 and TRBJ1-1; 7 nucleotides align to TRBD1. Germline CDR1 is MNHEY and CDR2 is SMNVEV (reference sequence). This CDR3 region has 16 residues. V trimming: 6 bases; J trimming: 1 base; junction bases outside the gene matches: 11.

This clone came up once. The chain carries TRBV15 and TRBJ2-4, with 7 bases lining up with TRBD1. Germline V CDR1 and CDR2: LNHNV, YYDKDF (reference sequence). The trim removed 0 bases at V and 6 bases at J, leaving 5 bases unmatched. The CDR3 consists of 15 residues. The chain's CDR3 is CATSRDEGQTNIQYF. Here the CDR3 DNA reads TGTGCCACCAGCAGAGATGAGGGACAGACAAACATTCAGTACTTC.

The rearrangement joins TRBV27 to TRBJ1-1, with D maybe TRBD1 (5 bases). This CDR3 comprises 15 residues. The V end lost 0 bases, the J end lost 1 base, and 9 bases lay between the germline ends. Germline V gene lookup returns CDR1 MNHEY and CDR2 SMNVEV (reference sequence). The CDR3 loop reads CASSLSYRQNTEAFF. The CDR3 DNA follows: TGTGCCAGCAGTTTATCGTACAGGCAGAACACTGAAGCTTTCTTT.

The CDR3 DNA sequence: TGTGCCAGCAGCTTGTTCCGGGACAGTACCTACGAGCAGTACTTC. It translates to CASSLFRDSTYEQYF. This chain uses TRBV11-1 with TRBJ2-7; 7 bases fit TRBD1. V lost 3 bases, J lost 2 bases, and 7 bases stayed unmatched. This CDR3 has 15 amino acids. Germline values: CDR1 SGHAT, CDR2 FQDESV (reference sequence).